Described below is a single TCR beta chain sequence and its context. Its antigen is unknown. 60 Vbeta and 13 Jbeta primers were used in PCR. The repertoire was sequenced with immunoSEQ multiplex PCR; TCRdb's copy has only in-frame clones and lacks some. The sample shows tens of thousands of clones, approximately 80% of them seen only once. This sample is drawn from a study of cytomegalovirus exposure and HLA in healthy donors. The overall study: Prior work identified 95 million to 120 million unique TCR beta sequences in some 200 million T cells. Findings and limits, study-wide: As a later analysis showed, a missense DCLRE1C variant was linked to trimming of TCR beta V- and J-genes.

Germline CDR1 WSHSY, CDR2 SAAADI. V dropped 5 bases and J dropped 0; count of bases not matched to a gene: 3. This CDR3 spans 15 amino acids. The rearrangement links TRBV10-2 to TRBJ2-7; 11 bases match TRBD2. Sample: PBMCs. The source of this sequence is a female donor in good health and CMV-seronegative. The DNA of the CDR3 is TGCGCCAGCAGTAAGACTAGCGGGGTCTCCTACGAGCAGTACTTC. This sequence encodes CASSKTSGVSYEQYF.